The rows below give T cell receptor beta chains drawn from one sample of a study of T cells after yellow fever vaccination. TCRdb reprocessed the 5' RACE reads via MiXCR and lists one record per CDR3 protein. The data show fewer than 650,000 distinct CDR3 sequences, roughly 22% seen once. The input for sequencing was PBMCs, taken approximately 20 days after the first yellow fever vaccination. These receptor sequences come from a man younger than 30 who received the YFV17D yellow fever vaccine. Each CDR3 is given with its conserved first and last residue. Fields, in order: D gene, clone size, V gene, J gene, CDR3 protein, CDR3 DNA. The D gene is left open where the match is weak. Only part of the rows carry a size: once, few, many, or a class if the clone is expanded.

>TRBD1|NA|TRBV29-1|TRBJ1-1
CSVGDRVAFF
TGCAGCGTTGGGGACAGGGTAGCTTTCTTT
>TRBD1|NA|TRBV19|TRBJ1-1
CASSFQGGLNTEAFF
TGTGCCAGTAGTTTCCAGGGGGGATTGAACACTGAAGCTTTCTTT
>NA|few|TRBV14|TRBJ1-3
CASSIQGSGNTIYF
TGTGCCAGCAGCATTCAGGGCTCTGGAAACACCATATATTTT
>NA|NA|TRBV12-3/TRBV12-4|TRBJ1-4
CASSIEGSEKLFF
TGTGCCAGCTCGATAGAGGGATCCGAAAAACTGTTTTTT
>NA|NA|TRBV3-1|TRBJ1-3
CASSSYHRGRGTIYF
TGTGCCAGCAGCTCATATCATCGTGGGCGAGGTACCATATATTTT
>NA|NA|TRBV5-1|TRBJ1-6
CASSLLSDSPLHF
TGCGCCAGCAGCTTGCTCTCGGATTCACCCCTCCACTTT
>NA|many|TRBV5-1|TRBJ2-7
CASSLEAGVPSYEQYF
TGCGCCAGCAGCTTGGAAGCAGGGGTGCCCTCCTACGAGCAGTACTTC
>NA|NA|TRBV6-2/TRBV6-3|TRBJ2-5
CASSYHSIYQETQYF
TGTGCCAGCAGTTACCATTCCATCTACCAAGAGACCCAGTACTTC
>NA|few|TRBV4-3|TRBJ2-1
CASSQDWWRETYNEQFF
TGCGCCAGCAGCCAAGATTGGTGGCGGGAAACCTACAATGAGCAGTTCTTC
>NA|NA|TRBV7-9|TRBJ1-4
CASSDSRVVTNEKLFF
TGTGCCAGCAGCGATAGCCGGGTGGTAACTAATGAAAAACTGTTTTTT
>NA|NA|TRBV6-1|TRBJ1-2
CASNPMGTSRRYGYTF
TGTGCCAGCAATCCTATGGGGACCAGTAGGCGCTATGGCTACACCTTC
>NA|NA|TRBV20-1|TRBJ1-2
CSAWAGGTYGYTF
TGCAGTGCTTGGGCCGGGGGAACCTATGGCTACACCTTC
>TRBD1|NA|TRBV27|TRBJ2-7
CASSFGTGPYEQYF
TGTGCCAGCAGTTTTGGGACAGGCCCCTACGAGCAGTACTTC
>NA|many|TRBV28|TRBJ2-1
CASSSGVSSYNEQFF
TGTGCCAGCAGTTCTGGGGTGAGCTCCTACAATGAGCAGTTCTTC
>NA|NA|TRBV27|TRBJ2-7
CASSPTYSPPYEQYF
TGTGCCAGCAGTCCGACCTACTCCCCCCCCTACGAGCAGTACTTC
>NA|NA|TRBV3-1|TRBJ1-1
CASSQDWGNTEAFF
TGTGCCAGCAGCCAAGATTGGGGAAACACTGAAGCTTTCTTT
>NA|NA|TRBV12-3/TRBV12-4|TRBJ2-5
CASSFSSQETQYF
TGTGCCAGCAGTTTTAGCAGCCAAGAGACCCAGTACTTC